This TCR beta chain is from a study of metastatic and nonmetastatic thyroid tumors. Across the study: The authors compared repertoires across blood and tumor or nodule tissue from malignant and benign thyroid patients. The study's findings and limits: Malignant thyroid tumors reportedly had TCR beta diversity that was significantly higher than in benign nodules, in blood and tumor.

This clone was detected ten times or more. Its cognate antigen is unknown. V shed 1 base and J shed 7 bases, with 7 bases lying between them. The CDR3 loop spans 13 amino acids. Germline V lookup: CDR1 SGHAT, CDR2 FQNNGV. All patients were treatment-naive before thyroid surgery. Original processing notes: Researchers built a distant-metastasis classifier for papillary thyroid cancer that drew on CDR3 differences across clinicopathological groups. TCRdb used MiXCR to call clones anew from the PCR reads. TCRdb, rather than the study authors, made the V and J calls. The sample includes fewer than 12,000 clones, 12% seen only once; the top ten take around 12%.

V gene TRBV11-2 combines with J gene TRBJ1-4; no reliable D call. Sequencing used blood. The source is a female donor with papillary thyroid cancer or a benign thyroid nodule (not recorded which). Some clones in this sample may be carry-over from other donors' samples. The CDR3 region is CASSLADSEKLFF. The CDR3 nucleotides read TGTGCCAGCAGCTTAGCAGATAGTGAAAAACTGTTTTTT.